What follows are 7 T cell receptor beta chains derived from one specimen sequenced in a study of blood T cell repertoires in COVID-19. Sequencing used immunoSEQ multiplex PCR; TCRdb keeps in-frame clones, though not all of them. The sample carries 70,000 to 100,000 clones, 90% recorded once. Sample: peripheral blood. Receptors were obtained from a woman older than 75 with active or convalescent COVID-19.

This chain links TRBV7-9 with TRBJ2-1, with no clear D. In germline, CDR1 is SEHNR, CDR2 FQNEAQ (reference sequence). Deletions cut 2 bases from V and 7 bases from J, with 6 bases between. The CDR3 sequence is 12 residues long. CDR3 sequence reads: CASSLNMNEQFF. The CDR3 region has the DNA TGTGCCAGCAGCTTAAATATGAATGAGCAGTTCTTC.

J is TRBJ2-5 and V is TRBV7-2, with D possibly matching TRBD1 (7 bases). The CDR3 totals 15 residues. V was cut by 0 bases and J by 2 bases, with 10 bases left in between. CDR1 and CDR2 (germline): SGHTA, FQGNSA. The CDR3 DNA reads TGTGCCAGCAGCTTAGCCAGGGGGAGGCAAGAGACCCAGTACTTC. It yields the protein CASSLARGRQETQYF. Variable domain in full (rest from reference TRBV7-2 and TRBJ2-5): GAGVSQSPSNKVTEKGKDVELRCDPISGHTALYWYRQSLGQGLEFLIYFQGNSAPDKSGLPSDRFSAERTGGSVSTLTIQRTQQEDSAVYLCASSLARGRQETQYFGPGTRLLVL.

The chain employs TRBV28 and TRBJ1-5, with D hard to call. V gave up 7 bases and J gave up 11 bases, with 12 bases separating them. Germline V CDR1 and CDR2: MDHEN, SYDVKM. The CDR3 totals 11 residues. CDR3 DNA sequence: TGTGCCAGCACCCTAGGATGGGCCCAGCATTTT. Translating gives CASTLGWAQHF.

The chain carries TRBV9 and TRBJ1-5; the D gene is possibly TRBD1 (6 bases). Germline V gene lookup returns CDR1 SGDLS and CDR2 YYNGEE. Trimming stripped 4 bases from V and 8 bases from J, with 19 bases between. The CDR3 contains 15 residues. This chain's CDR3 is CASSRGHGAAEPQHF. The CDR3 nucleotides are TGTGCCAGCAGCAGGGGACACGGGGCGGCGGAGCCCCAGCATTTT.

The chain has TRBV29-1 and TRBJ1-2, with 8 bases identical to TRBD1. The CDR3 runs to 13 residues. Germline CDR1 reads SQVTM; CDR2 reads ANQGSEA. With V trimmed by 7 bases and J by 8 bases, 12 bases remained unmatched. The DNA of the CDR3 is TGCAGCGGGGGGGGACAGGACCAGGGCGGCTACACCTTC. Its translation is CSGGGQDQGGYTF.

The chain carries TRBV6-4 and TRBJ1-2; D uncertain. V was pared by 0 bases and J by 8 bases, with 7 bases between. Germline V gene sequence: CDR1 MRHNA, CDR2 SNTAGT. The CDR3 loop spans 12 amino acids. The CDR3: CASSDSSRGYTF. The CDR3 DNA is TGTGCCAGCAGTGACTCTTCGAGGGGCTACACCTTC.

The V call is TRBV10-1, the J call TRBJ2-7, with TRBD2 identical over 7 bases. This CDR3 is built from 16 residues. Germline CDR1 reads WNHNN; CDR2 reads SYGVQD (reference sequence). Trimming cost V 9 bases and J 2 bases; bases outside gene matches: 16. For the CDR3, the DNA is TGCGCCAGGAAGCCCTCCGGGGGGACCCAAACCTACGAGCAGTACTTC. It yields the protein CARKPSGGTQTYEQYF.